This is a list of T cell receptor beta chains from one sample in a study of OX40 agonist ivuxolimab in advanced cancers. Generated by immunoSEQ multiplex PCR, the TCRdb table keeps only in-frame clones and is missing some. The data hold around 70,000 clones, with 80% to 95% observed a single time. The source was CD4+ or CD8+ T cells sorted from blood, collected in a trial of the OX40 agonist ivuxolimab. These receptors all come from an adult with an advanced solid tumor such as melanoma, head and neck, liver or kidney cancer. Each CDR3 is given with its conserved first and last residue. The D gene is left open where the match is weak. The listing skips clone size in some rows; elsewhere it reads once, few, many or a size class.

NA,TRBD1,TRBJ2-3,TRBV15,TGTGCCACCAGCAGACCTCCTTTCCGGGACAGGGTGACAGATACGCAGTATTTT,CATSRPPFRDRVTDTQYF
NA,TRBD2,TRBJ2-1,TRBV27,TGTGCCAGCACCAAAACTAGCGGGGGGACAAACTACAATGAGCAGTTCTTC,CASTKTSGGTNYNEQFF
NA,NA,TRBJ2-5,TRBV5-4,TGTGCCAGCAGCTCCAACCAAGGACTAATAGAGACCCAGTACTTC,CASSSNQGLIETQYF
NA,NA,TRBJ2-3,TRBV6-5,TGTGCCAGCAGTTACTCTCTCGGGGACCGCACAGATACGCAGTATTTT,CASSYSLGDRTDTQYF
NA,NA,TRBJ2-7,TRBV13,TGTGCCAGCAGCTTAGGCCAATCCTACGAGCAGTACTTC,CASSLGQSYEQYF
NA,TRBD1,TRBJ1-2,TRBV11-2,TGTGCCAGCAGCTTAGTGACAGGGGTCAACTATGGCTACACCTTC,CASSLVTGVNYGYTF
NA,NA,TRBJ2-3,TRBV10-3,TGTGCCATCAGTGAGTTGTGGGGGCCTCCAGATACGCAGTATTTT,CAISELWGPPDTQYF
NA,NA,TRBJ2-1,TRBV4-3,TGCGCCAGCAGCCCCCGTCGGCAGGGTCTTACAATTGAGCAGTTCTTC,CASSPRRQGLTIEQFF
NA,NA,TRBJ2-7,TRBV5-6,TGTGCCAGCAGCCAGGGTATGGGATACGAGCAGTACTTC,CASSQGMGYEQYF
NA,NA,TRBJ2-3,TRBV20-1,TGCAGTGCTGGACGGGTCTCCCCGCAGTATTTT,CSAGRVSPQYF
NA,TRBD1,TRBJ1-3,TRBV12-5,TGTGCTAGTGGTTTGATTACCACCGGGACAGGGGCTGCCTCTGGAAACACCATATATTTT,CASGLITTGTGAASGNTIYF
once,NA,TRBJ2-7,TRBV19,TGTGCCAGTAGTACCCTATCAGTCGCCGAGCAGTACTTC,CASSTLSVAEQYF
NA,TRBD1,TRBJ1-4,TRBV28,TGTGCCAGCAGTTACCCCCGGGACAGCGGTAATGAAAAACTGTTTTTT,CASSYPRDSGNEKLFF
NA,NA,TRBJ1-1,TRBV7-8,TGTGCCAGCAGCTCCGCGGAGGGAAACACTGAAGCTTTCTTT,CASSSAEGNTEAFF
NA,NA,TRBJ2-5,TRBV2,TGTGCCAGCGGGTCGGAGACCCAGTACTTC,CASGSETQYF
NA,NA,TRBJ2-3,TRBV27,TGTGCCAGCAGTTTAACAGGGCTGGATACGCAGTATTTT,CASSLTGLDTQYF
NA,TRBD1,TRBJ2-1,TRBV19,TGTGCCAGTAGTTCGACAGGGGTTTACAATGAGCAGTTCTTC,CASSSTGVYNEQFF
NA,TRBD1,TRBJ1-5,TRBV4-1,TGCGCCAGCAGCCAAGAGGGACAGGGGGTCAATCAGCCCCAGCATTTT,CASSQEGQGVNQPQHF
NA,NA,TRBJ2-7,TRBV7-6,TGTGCCAGCAGCTTAGCTACTAGCTCCTACGAGCAGTACTTC,CASSLATSSYEQYF
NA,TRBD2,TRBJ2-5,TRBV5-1,TGCGCCAGCAGCGACCTAGCGGGGGGGCTACTCAAACAAGAGACCCAGTACTTC,CASSDLAGGLLKQETQYF
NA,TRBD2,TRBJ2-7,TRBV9,TGTGCCAGCAGCGTAGATGGCGGGGGGGCCTACGAGCAGTACTTC,CASSVDGGGAYEQYF
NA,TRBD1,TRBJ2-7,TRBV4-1,TGCGCCAGCAGCCCCGGACAGGGGAGCTCCTACGAGCAGTACTTC,CASSPGQGSSYEQYF
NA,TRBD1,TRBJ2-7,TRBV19,TGTGCCAGTAGTAGTACAGGGGGAATCCTCTACGAGCAGTACTTC,CASSSTGGILYEQYF
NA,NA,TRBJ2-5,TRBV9,TGTGCCAGCAGCGTAGAGTGGGGAGAAGAGACCCAGTACTTC,CASSVEWGEETQYF
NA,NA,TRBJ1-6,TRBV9,TGTGCCAGCAGCGTTACCGGGACCAAAGTGGACCTCCACTTT,CASSVTGTKVDLHF
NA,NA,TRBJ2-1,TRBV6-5,TGTGCCAGCAGTTACTCGATGGTGGAGCAGTTCTTC,CASSYSMVEQFF
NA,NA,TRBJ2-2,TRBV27,TGTGCCAGCAGTTTATTGGGGTTCGCGAACACCGGGGAGCTGTTTTTT,CASSLLGFANTGELFF
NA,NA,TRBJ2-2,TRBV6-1,TGTGCCAGCAGTGAATTGATAAACACCGGGGAGCTGTTTTTT,CASSELINTGELFF
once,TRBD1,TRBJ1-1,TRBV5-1,TGCGCCAGCAGCTTACTGCCGGGACAGATGAACACTGAAGCTTTCTTT,CASSLLPGQMNTEAFF
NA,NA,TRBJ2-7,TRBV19,TGTGCCAGTAGTATAGTAATCCAGGTGAGCTCCTACGAGCAGTACTTC,CASSIVIQVSSYEQYF
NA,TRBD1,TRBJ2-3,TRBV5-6,TGTGCCAGTTCAGGGGCCGGGACAGGGATTCGAACAGATACGCAGTATTTT,CASSGAGTGIRTDTQYF
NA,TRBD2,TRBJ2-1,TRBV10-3,TGTGCCATCAGCGCCAATATACTAGCGGGGGTGATAAATGAGCAGTTCTTC,CAISANILAGVINEQFF